These 8 T cell receptor beta chains were all obtained from the same sample, sequenced in a study of early T cells in non-severe SARS-CoV-2 infection. One entry per CDR3 protein, called by TCRdb with MiXCR from the 5' RACE reads. The top ten clones hold 5.5% to 7% of a sample with about 68,000 distinct CDR3 sequences, approximately 11% of them seen once. Sequencing was performed on whole blood. The receptors shown here come from an adult who was a healthcare worker with PCR-confirmed SARS-CoV-2 infection or an uninfected control (not recorded which).

The chain recombines TRBV20-1 with TRBJ2-7; weak D call: TRBD1 (6 bases). This CDR3 contains 12 residues. Between the trimmed V and J ends, which lost 3 bases and 2 bases, there was a span of 8 bases. Germline CDR1 is DFQATT and CDR2 is SNEGSKA (reference sequence). Here the CDR3 DNA reads TGCAGTGCTAGTGGACAGCCCTACGAGCAGTACTTC. Protein product: CSASGQPYEQYF.

This clonotype was picked up a small number of times. V is TRBV20-1 and J is TRBJ2-3; no reliable D call. Deletions cut 0 bases from V and 4 bases from J, with 11 bases between. Per germline, CDR1 DFQATT and CDR2 SNEGSKA (reference sequence). The CDR3 spans 14 residues. CDR3 protein: CSARDLNRADTQYF. The CDR3 DNA reads as TGCAGTGCTAGAGATCTGAATAGAGCAGATACGCAGTATTTT.

This clonotype has a count of ten or more. V is TRBV6-6 and J is TRBJ1-1; D remains unclear. Germline V gene data show CDR1 as MNHNY and CDR2 as SVGAGI (reference sequence). The CDR3 is 14 amino acids. Trimming shortened V by 6 bases and J by 6 bases, and 17 bases separated the two germline ends. This CDR3 is CASSVRYTESEAFF. CDR3 nucleotide sequence: TGTGCCAGCAGCGTGCGGTACACAGAGTCTGAAGCTTTCTTT.

This clonotype has just a few counts. V and J are TRBV5-1 and TRBJ2-7, with a weak D call TRBD2 (5 bases). V shed 2 bases and J shed 7 bases, with 16 bases lying between them. The CDR3 has 14 residues. Germline values: CDR1 SGHRS, CDR2 YFSETQ. The CDR3 region has the DNA TGCGCCAGCAGCTTAGAGGGAGCGGTGGGGGAGCAGTACTTC. Encoded protein: CASSLEGAVGEQYF.

In this sample, this clonotype turned up a few times. The rearrangement links TRBV7-9 to TRBJ2-7; D perhaps matches TRBD2 (5 bases). There are 14 residues in the CDR3. The V gene lost 5 bases and the J gene lost 2 bases, with 13 bases spanning the gap. Germline-derived CDR1 and CDR2 are SEHNR and FQNEAQ (reference sequence). CDR3 coding DNA: TGTGCCAGCAGCCCTAAGTCCGGGACCTACGAGCAGTACTTC. The encoded protein is CASSPKSGTYEQYF.

This clonotype was seen ten or more times. V gene TRBV2 combines with J gene TRBJ2-1, with 8 bases identical to TRBD2. CDR1 and CDR2 (germline): SNHLY, FYNNEI. This CDR3 comprises 14 residues. The V and J ends lost 4 bases and 9 bases, in that order; junction bases with no gene match: 8. The CDR3 region is CASSVEAGGGEQFF. Here the CDR3 DNA reads TGTGCCAGCAGTGTTGAGGCGGGAGGAGGTGAGCAGTTCTTC. Complete variable domain (other parts from reference TRBV2 and TRBJ2-1): EPEVTQTPSHQVTQMGQEVILRCVPISNHLYFYWYRQILGQKVEFLVSFYNNEISEKSEIFDDQFSVERPDGSNFTLKIRSTKLEDSAMYFCASSVEAGGGEQFFGPGTRLTVL.

This clonotype was found a few times. The chain employs TRBV4-3 and TRBJ2-3, with 9 bases that match TRBD1. The germline V gene encodes CDR1 LGHNA and CDR2 YSLEER. With 3 bases clipped from V and 5 bases from J, the junction kept 3 bases outside the gene matches. The CDR3 loop spans 14 amino acids. The DNA for the CDR3 is TGCGCCAGCAGCCATAAGGACAGGGGAGATACGCAGTATTTT. Translated, it gives CASSHKDRGDTQYF.

The CDR3 DNA sequence: TGTGCCAGCAGCCTCTCGGGGCATGAGACCGACGAGCAGTACTTC. Its protein is CASSLSGHETDEQYF. This chain uses TRBV5-4 with TRBJ2-7; either TRBD1 or TRBD2 may fit D (5 bases each). CDR1 SGHNT and CDR2 YYREEE come from the germline V gene (reference sequence). CDR3 length equals 15 residues. V gave up 4 bases and J gave up 5 bases, with 19 bases separating them.